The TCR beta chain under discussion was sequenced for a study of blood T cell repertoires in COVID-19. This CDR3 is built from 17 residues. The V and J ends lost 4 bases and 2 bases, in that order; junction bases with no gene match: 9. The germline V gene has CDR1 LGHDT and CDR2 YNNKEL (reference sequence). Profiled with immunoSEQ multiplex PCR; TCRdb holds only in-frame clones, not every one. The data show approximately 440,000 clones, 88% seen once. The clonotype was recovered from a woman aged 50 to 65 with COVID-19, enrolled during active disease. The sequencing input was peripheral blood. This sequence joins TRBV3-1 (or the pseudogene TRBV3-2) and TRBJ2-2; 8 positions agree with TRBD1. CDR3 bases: TGTGCCAGCAGCCGGGGCCGGACAGGGACAAACACCGGGGAGCTGTTTTTT. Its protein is CASSRGRTGTNTGELFF.